Described below is a single TCR beta chain sequence and its context. The antigen remains undetermined. V was shortened by 5 bases and J by 8 bases, with 15 bases between the two germline ends. The germline gives CDR1 SGHVS, CDR2 FQNEAQ. This CDR3 is built from 13 residues. TCRdb keeps only in-frame clones here, not all; method: immunoSEQ multiplex PCR. The sample lists about 41,000 clones, roughly 82% occurring once. The sample originates from a study of OX40 agonist ivuxolimab in advanced cancers. Study context: Patients in dose escalation had liver, melanoma, kidney or head and neck cancers.

Study conclusions and caveats: On average, a greater number of expanded clones characterised CD8+ T cells relative to CD4+.

The gene calls are TRBV7-8 and TRBJ1-2, with no clear D. The source was CD4+ or CD8+ T cells sorted from blood, collected in a trial of the OX40 agonist ivuxolimab. The source of this sequence is an adult with an advanced solid tumor such as melanoma, head and neck, liver or kidney cancer. The chain's CDR3 is CASSLTGPGGYTF. The CDR3 DNA follows: TGTGCCAGCAGCCTTACCGGTCCGGGGGGCTACACCTTC.